A single sample is the source of the 12 T cell receptor beta chains below, sequenced in a study of blood T cell repertoires in COVID-19. Profiled with immunoSEQ multiplex PCR; TCRdb holds only in-frame clones, not every one. The repertoire includes under 200,000 clones, around 87% of them detected once, and 7% sits in the top ten. Specimen: peripheral blood. These receptors were obtained from a woman older than 75 in a cohort sampled during active or convalescent COVID-19.

The chain carries TRBV30 and TRBJ1-1; D possibly corresponds to TRBD1 (5 bases). The CDR3 spans 13 residues. The germline V gene has CDR1 GTSNPN and CDR2 SVGIG (reference sequence). Deletions cut 1 base from V and 0 bases from J, with 6 bases between. The CDR3 DNA sequence: TGTGCCTGGAGTGCAGGGATGAACACTGAAGCTTTCTTT. Protein: CAWSAGMNTEAFF.

This clone showed up just a few times. This chain links TRBV10-3 with TRBJ1-2, with 7 bases aligning to TRBD1. Per the germline V gene, CDR1 is ENHRY and CDR2 is SYGVKD. V was pared by 0 bases and J by 6 bases, with 4 bases of the junction left unmatched. The CDR3 is made up of 14 amino acids. The CDR3 DNA is TGTGCCATCAGTGAGTCCGACAGGGCGAATGGCTACACCTTC. Protein product: CAISESDRANGYTF.

The V call is TRBV2, the J call TRBJ2-7; 12 positions agree with TRBD2. V gave up 2 bases and J gave up 0 bases; unmatched junction bases: 5. This CDR3 is 17 amino acids long. Germline values: CDR1 SNHLY, CDR2 FYNNEI. CDR3 bases: TGTGCCAGCAGTGAACTAGCGGGAGGGATTAGCTCCTACGAGCAGTACGTC. This sequence encodes CASSELAGGISSYEQYV.

This clone was recorded only once. The rearrangement uses TRBV10-2 and TRBJ2-3, with D possibly being TRBD2 (5 bases). CDR1 is WSHSY and CDR2 is SAAADI in the germline V gene. Deletions cut 7 bases from V and 4 bases from J, with 15 bases between. The CDR3 loop spans 14 amino acids. CDR3 residues: CASTQPDYADTQYF. The CDR3 region has the DNA TGCGCCAGCACCCAACCAGACTATGCAGATACGCAGTATTTT.

This chain uses TRBV10-1 with TRBJ1-2, with 7 bases aligning to TRBD1. V lost 6 bases, J lost 2 bases, and 9 bases stayed unmatched. The CDR3 is 15 residues long. The V gene's germline CDR1 is WNHNN and CDR2 SYGVQD (reference sequence). CDR3 sequence: CASRSGQGVNYGYTF. The DNA for the CDR3 is TGCGCCAGCAGATCAGGCCAGGGGGTAAACTATGGCTACACCTTC.

The genes are TRBV7-2 and TRBJ1-1, with a possible D match to TRBD1 (5 bases). Germline V gene sequence: CDR1 SGHTA, CDR2 FQGNSA. Trimming removed 3 bases at V and 4 bases at J, with 12 bases between. The CDR3 extends over 14 amino acids. CDR3 DNA: TGTGCCAGCAGCTTCCGACAGAGTTCCACTGAAGCTTTCTTT. Its protein product is CASSFRQSSTEAFF.

The V gene is TRBV12-5, the J gene TRBJ1-2; no clear D gene. CDR1 and CDR2 (germline): LGHNT, FRNRAP. V was shortened by 10 bases and J by 0 bases, with 12 bases between the two germline ends. The CDR3 runs 13 residues. Written as DNA, the CDR3 is TGTGCTACCCGGGAGGTAACTAACTATGGCTACACCTTC. It yields the protein CATREVTNYGYTF.

This clone showed up just a few times. This chain links TRBV19 with TRBJ1-4; D is unclear. V was shortened by 6 bases and J by 4 bases, with 15 bases between the two germline ends. Germline CDR1 is LNHDA and CDR2 is SQIVND (reference sequence). The CDR3 loop spans 15 amino acids. The CDR3 loop reads CASRRRARFNEKLFF. The CDR3, as DNA: TGTGCCAGTAGGAGGCGGGCAAGGTTTAATGAAAAACTGTTTTTT. The full variable domain, its missing parts supplied by reference TRBV19 and TRBJ1-4, is DGGITQSPKYLFRKEGQNVTLSCEQNLNHDAMYWYRQDPGQGLRLIYYSQIVNDFQKGDIAEGYSVSREKKESFPLTVTSAQKNPTAFYLCASRRRARFNEKLFFGSGTQLSVL.

The chain is built from TRBV18 and TRBJ1-6, with D perhaps TRBD1 (5 bases). The CDR3 runs to 14 residues. V lost 5 bases to trimming and J lost 5 bases, with 10 bases between them. Germline-derived CDR1 and CDR2 are KGHSH and LQKENI. The CDR3 sequence is CASSLQVNNSPLHF. CDR3 coding DNA: TGTGCCAGCTCATTACAGGTGAATAATTCACCCCTCCACTTT. Full variable domain (remainder filled in from reference TRBV18 and TRBJ1-6): NAGVMQNPRHLVRRRGQEARLRCSPMKGHSHVYWYRQLPEEGLKFMVYLQKENIIDESGMPKERFSAEFPKEGPSILRIQQVVRGDSAAYFCASSLQVNNSPLHFGNGTRLTVT.

The chain couples TRBV18 to TRBJ1-2, with 7 bases aligning to TRBD1. The trim removed 6 bases at V and 1 base at J, leaving 8 bases unmatched. This CDR3 comprises 15 residues. CDR1 is KGHSH, CDR2 LQKENI, per germline. DNA for the CDR3: TGTGCCAGCTCGGGTACAGGGGCGGTTAACTATGGCTACACCTTC. As protein: CASSGTGAVNYGYTF.

V and J are TRBV18 and TRBJ1-5; perhaps TRBD1 as D (6 bases). V lost 6 bases, J lost 5 bases, and 11 bases lay in between. The V gene's germline CDR1 is KGHSH and CDR2 LQKENI. The CDR3 totals 13 residues. The CDR3 DNA sequence: TGTGCCAGCTCGTTCAACAGGGATCAGCCCCAGCATTTT. Translating gives CASSFNRDQPQHF.

This clone was detected a few times. This chain uses TRBV19 with TRBJ1-1; weak D call: TRBD1 (5 bases). Trimming cost V 1 base and J 5 bases, with 14 bases left between them. CDR3 length: 15 amino acids. The V gene's germline CDR1 is LNHDA and CDR2 SQIVND (reference sequence). In DNA, the CDR3 is TGTGCCAGTAGTATAGGTTCTTGGGGGGGGACTGAAGCTTTCTTT. This gives the protein CASSIGSWGGTEAFF. Full variable domain (remainder filled in from reference TRBV19 and TRBJ1-1): DGGITQSPKYLFRKEGQNVTLSCEQNLNHDAMYWYRQDPGQGLRLIYYSQIVNDFQKGDIAEGYSVSREKKESFPLTVTSAQKNPTAFYLCASSIGSWGGTEAFFGQGTRLTVV.